Listed here is a single T cell receptor (beta chain). Antigen: not known. These data are taken from a study of T-cell reconstitution after alpha-beta-depleted transplantation in children. Regarding the study as a whole: T-cell counts and diversity were attributed mostly to newly produced T cells one year after transplant.

This CDR3 has 14 amino acids. V shed 4 bases and J 7 bases; nucleotides not matched to a gene: 9. Germline values: CDR1 SQVTM, CDR2 ANQGSEA. Unique molecular identifiers were incorporated when the TCRbeta library was constructed. TCRdb processed the PCR reads anew with MiXCR; each CDR3 protein has one entry. The sample consists of about 900,000 distinct CDR3 sequences, about 30% of them appearing once. The sequenced sample was PBMCs, mostly from graft donor cells, obtained 360 days after TCRalphabeta/CD19-depleted stem cell transplant. This sequence was found in a boy younger than two who had a stem cell transplant for SCID, so the T cells may come from the graft donor. The J gene is TRBJ1-2, the V gene TRBV29-1; 10 bases agree with TRBD1. CDR3 region: CSVVGTGQGPGYTF. The CDR3 DNA reads TGCAGCGTTGTTGGAACGGGACAGGGGCCTGGCTACACCTTC.